This T cell receptor (beta chain) was recorded in a study of blood T cell repertoires in COVID-19. This clone was counted a single time. Original methodology: Reference gene primer amplification gave nucleated cell count estimates. Only in-frame clones appear in the TCRdb table, and some are missing; sequencing was by immunoSEQ multiplex PCR. That table gives V, J and clone size, and the DNA gave D and trimming. The table lists a few hundred thousand clones, about 88% of them singletons. Germline lookup yields CDR1 LNHDA and CDR2 SQIVND (reference sequence). V was pared by 5 bases and J by 4 bases, with 13 bases between. This CDR3 contains 14 residues.

V is TRBV19 and J is TRBJ2-3; D perhaps matches TRBD1 (5 bases). The sample taken for sequencing was peripheral blood. This TCR was sampled from a man aged 18 to 29 with active or convalescent COVID-19. CDR3 sequence reads: CASSLRTPPDTQYF. Here the CDR3 DNA reads TGTGCCAGTAGTCTACGGACACCCCCAGATACGCAGTATTTT.